These 29 T cell receptor beta chains came from one sample sequenced in a study of blood T cells in healthy people across ages. PCR was performed a second time for about 6 to 12 cycles using a sample-barcoded 5' primer and a J-beta primer mix. TCRdb re-analysed the 5' RACE reads in MiXCR, keeping a single row per CDR3 protein. The data contain hundreds of thousands of distinct CDR3 sequences, more than 40% of them singletons. Sequenced input: blood. The source of these receptors is a woman aged 55-70 years in good health.

J is TRBJ2-3 and V is TRBV20-1; 10 nucleotides align to TRBD2. After removal of 1 base from V and 1 base from J, the junction contained 8 bases not matched to a gene. Per germline, CDR1 DFQATT and CDR2 SNEGSKA (reference sequence). This CDR3 spans 17 amino acids. This CDR3 reads CSARASGRAGGTDTQYF. DNA for the CDR3: TGCAGTGCTAGAGCCAGCGGGAGGGCCGGTGGCACAGATACGCAGTATTTT.

Notes on this clonotype: At one end the junction does not follow the germline gene, possibly because of a read error. The J gene is TRBJ2-2, the V gene TRBV18, with TRBD2 as a possible D gene (5 bases). The CDR3 has 14 residues. Per the germline V gene, CDR1 is KGHSH and CDR2 is LQKENI. The CDR3 sequence is CASSPLMGTGELFF. Written as DNA, the CDR3 is TGTGCCAGCTCACCTTTGATGGGAACCGGGGAGTTGTTTTTT.

The rearrangement joins TRBV3-1 to TRBJ1-6; D not resolved. The CDR3 consists of 14 residues. The V gene lost 4 bases and the J gene lost 10 bases, with 14 bases spanning the gap. Per germline, CDR1 LGHDT and CDR2 YNNKEL (reference sequence). CDR3 nucleotide sequence: TGTGCCAGCAGCCGGGAAGGGTATGGGTCACCCCTCCACTTT. Its translation: CASSREGYGSPLHF.

This clonotype was counted a few times. This chain connects TRBV20-1 to TRBJ2-3, with D possibly TRBD2 on 5 matching bases. V was shortened by 0 bases and J by 3 bases, with 13 bases between the two germline ends. This CDR3 is 15 amino acids long. Germline lookup yields CDR1 DFQATT and CDR2 SNEGSKA (reference sequence). The CDR3 region is CSARDGGSKTDTQYF. The CDR3 DNA is TGCAGTGCTAGAGATGGTGGGAGTAAAACAGATACGCAGTATTTT.

A few counts support this clonotype. This rearrangement joins TRBV20-1 to TRBJ2-1; D ambiguous. V shed 3 bases and J shed 6 bases, with 6 bases lying between them. CDR1 is DFQATT, CDR2 SNEGSKA, per germline (reference sequence). The length of the CDR3 is 11 residues. The CDR3 is CSASVVNEQFF. CDR3 nucleotide sequence: TGCAGTGCTAGCGTTGTCAATGAGCAGTTCTTC.

The V gene is TRBV12-3 or TRBV12-4, the J gene TRBJ2-7, with 10 bases that match TRBD2. V lost 5 bases, J lost 3 bases, and 7 bases stayed unmatched. There are 15 residues in the CDR3. CDR3 in amino acids: CASSVRLAGDYEQYF. In DNA, the CDR3 is TGTGCCAGCAGTGTTCGACTAGCGGGTGACTACGAGCAGTACTTC.

The J gene is TRBJ1-5, the V gene TRBV4-3, with D hard to call. The germline V and J ends were trimmed by 0 bases and 6 bases, with 6 bases remaining between them. Germline assignment: CDR1 LGHNA and CDR2 YSLEER. The CDR3 totals 13 residues. The chain's CDR3 is CASSQDFGQPQHF. DNA of the CDR3: TGCGCCAGCAGCCAAGATTTCGGTCAGCCCCAGCATTTT.

The chain uses TRBV28 and TRBJ1-4, with 7 bases aligning to TRBD1. V dropped 4 bases and J dropped 5; count of bases not matched to a gene: 1. The CDR3 sequence is 13 residues long. CDR1 is MDHEN, CDR2 SYDVKM, per germline. In DNA, the CDR3 is TGTGCCAGCAGTTCAGGGGGGAATGAAAAACTGTTTTTT. Its protein product is CASSSGGNEKLFF.

This clonotype has a handful of counts. The chain combines TRBV6-1 with TRBJ2-7, with unresolved D. Trimming removed 6 bases at V and 6 bases at J, with 9 bases between. The V gene's germline CDR1 is MNHNS and CDR2 SASEGT. This CDR3 is built from 11 residues. The CDR3 nucleotides read TGTGCCAGCAGGGTAGCTTTCGAGCAGTACTTC. This gives the protein CASRVAFEQYF.

This clonotype was counted a few times. The rearrangement links TRBV28 to TRBJ1-4; 7 bases align to TRBD1. V lost 11 bases, J lost 8 bases, and 14 bases stayed unmatched. CDR1 is MDHEN and CDR2 is SYDVKM in the germline V gene. The CDR3 is made up of 14 amino acids. The CDR3 loop reads CAGQSRDSLEKLFF. CDR3 nucleotide sequence: TGTGCCGGGCAAAGCCGGGACAGCCTGGAAAAACTGTTTTTT. The variable domain in full, completed from reference TRBV28 and TRBJ1-4, reads DVKVTQSSRYLVKRTGEKVFLECVQDMDHENMFWYRQDPGLGLRLIYFSYDVKMKEKGDIPEGYSVSREKKERFSLILESASTNQTSMYLCAGQSRDSLEKLFFGSGTQLSVL.

The V and J genes are TRBV9 and TRBJ1-1; no definite D call. CDR3 length: 15 amino acids. Trimming pared 4 bases from V and 5 bases from J, leaving 18 bases between. Germline V gene lookup returns CDR1 SGDLS and CDR2 YYNGEE. CDR3 coding DNA: TGTGCCAGCAGCCGGGCCGTATCCGGAAGGACTGAAGCTTTCTTT. Translated, it gives CASSRAVSGRTEAFF. The full variable domain, with the rest looked up from reference TRBV9 and TRBJ1-1, is DSGVTQTPKHLITATGQRVTLRCSPRSGDLSVYWYQQSLDQGLQFLIQYYNGEERAKGNILERFSAQQFPDLHSELNLSSLELGDSALYFCASSRAVSGRTEAFFGQGTRLTVV.

This clonotype turned up a few times. This chain connects TRBV5-1 to TRBJ2-3; 10 bases match TRBD2. The CDR3 covers 16 residues. Germline CDR1 reads SGHRS; CDR2 reads YFSETQ. The junction had 10 bases not matched to a gene; V was cut back by 4 bases and J by 5 bases. The CDR3 reads CASSPIAGGLVDTQYF. CDR3 nucleotides: TGCGCCAGCAGCCCGATAGCGGGAGGATTAGTAGATACGCAGTATTTT. The full variable domain, with the rest looked up from reference TRBV5-1 and TRBJ2-3, is KAGVTQTPRYLIKTRGQQVTLSCSPISGHRSVSWYQQTPGQGLQFLFEYFSETQRNKGNFPGRFSGRQFSNSRSEMNVSTLELGDSALYLCASSPIAGGLVDTQYFGPGTRLTVL.

The V call is TRBV5-1, the J call TRBJ2-5, with D possibly being TRBD1 (6 bases). Looked up from germline, CDR1 is SGHRS and CDR2 is YFSETQ. The CDR3 consists of 14 residues. The V end lost 3 bases, the J end lost 1 base, and 10 bases lay between the germline ends. DNA for the CDR3: TGCGCCAGCAGCTCTGGACAGTTCCAAGAGACCCAGTACTTC. Translated: CASSSGQFQETQYF.

The rearrangement joins TRBV4-2 to TRBJ2-1; the D call may be TRBD1 or TRBD2 (5 bases each). V was trimmed by 0 bases and J by 15 bases, leaving 15 bases between them. Looked up from germline, CDR1 is LGHNA and CDR2 is YNFKEQ. The CDR3 sequence is 13 residues long. In DNA, the CDR3 is TGTGCCAGCAGCCAAGATATGAGGGGCACGCGGTTCTTC. This gives the protein CASSQDMRGTRFF.

The chain employs TRBV4-3 and TRBJ1-1, with TRBD1 as a possible D gene (5 bases). This CDR3 is 15 amino acids long. Trimming stripped 3 bases from V and 1 base from J, with 12 bases between. Germline CDR1 is LGHNA and CDR2 is YSLEER. CDR3: CASSHGQDRNTEAFF. The CDR3 DNA reads as TGCGCCAGCAGCCACGGACAAGACAGGAACACTGAAGCTTTCTTT.

This sequence joins TRBV20-1 and TRBJ2-1, with D unresolved. The J call may not be correct, given that the DNA end is closer to TRBJ2-7. The CDR3 is 15 residues long. The germline gives CDR1 DFQATT, CDR2 SNEGSKA (reference sequence). The CDR3 DNA sequence: TGCAGTGCTAGAGATCCCGATGGGTCCTACAATGAGCAGTACTTC. Translating gives CSARDPDGSYNEQYF.

The rearrangement uses TRBV9 and TRBJ2-3, with 7 positions matching TRBD2. This CDR3 is built from 16 residues. The trim removed 4 bases at V and 1 base at J, leaving 9 bases unmatched. CDR1 is SGDLS and CDR2 is YYNGEE in the germline V gene. The CDR3 loop is CASSTESSGGTDTQYF. The CDR3 nucleotides read TGTGCCAGCAGCACCGAATCTAGCGGCGGCACAGATACGCAGTATTTT.

The genes are TRBV4-3 and TRBJ2-7; the match to TRBD2 covers 9 bases. This CDR3 comprises 15 residues. V shed 6 bases, J shed 5 bases, and the junction held 11 bases outside the gene matches. Germline lookup yields CDR1 LGHNA and CDR2 YSLEER. CDR3 amino acids: CASSGVSGSGHEQYF. CDR3 sequence (DNA): TGCGCCAGCAGTGGTGTTAGCGGGAGTGGCCACGAGCAGTACTTC.

This clonotype was seen at least ten times. The chain links TRBV29-1 to TRBJ2-5; 7 bases map to TRBD1. With V trimmed by 4 bases and J by 5 bases, 10 bases remained unmatched. CDR1 is SQVTM, CDR2 ANQGSEA, per germline. The CDR3 sequence is 14 residues long. DNA for the CDR3: TGCAGCGTTGTAGGAAGAGGGGGCGGTGAGACCCAGTACTTC. Protein sequence: CSVVGRGGGETQYF.

The table lists this clonotype with a few counts. The J gene is TRBJ2-1, the V gene TRBV6-2 or TRBV6-3, with a possible D match to TRBD1 (6 bases). V shed 5 bases and J shed 2 bases, with 13 bases lying between them. The CDR3 extends over 15 amino acids. The germline V gene encodes CDR1 MNHEY and CDR2 SVGEGT. The CDR3 region has the DNA TGTGCCAGCAGTCGAGCGGACAGACCCTACAATGAGCAGTTCTTC. Translated: CASSRADRPYNEQFF.

The count of this clonotype is one. One end of the junction fails to match germline, which may point to a read error. CDR3 in amino acids: CASSLIEGQNIQCF. Here the CDR3 DNA reads TGTGCCAGCAGCTTAATCGAGGGGCAAAACATTCAGTGCTTC. The J gene is TRBJ2-7, the V gene TRBV7-2; D is tentatively TRBD1 or TRBD2 (5 bases each). This CDR3 contains 14 residues. Germline CDR1 SGHTA, CDR2 FQGNSA.

The CDR3 sequence: CASSFGGTASTDTQYF. CDR3 DNA sequence: TGTGCCAGCAGTTTCGGGGGCACAGCTAGCACAGATACGCAGTATTTT. J is TRBJ2-3 and V is TRBV12-3 or TRBV12-4; D tentatively fits TRBD1 or TRBD2 (6 bases each). V was pared by 3 bases and J by 0 bases, with 13 bases between. This CDR3 has 16 residues.

This clonotype was observed a handful of times. One end of the junction is discordant with germline, which a read error may explain. The V and J genes are TRBV20-1 and TRBJ2-5, with D unclear. CDR3 size: 12 residues. Germline CDR1 reads DFQATT; CDR2 reads SNEGSKA (reference sequence). CDR3 amino acids: CSAGDPQETQYF. The DNA of the CDR3 is TGCAGTGCTGGAGACCCCCAAGAGACCCAGTACTTC.

This chain uses TRBV11-2 with TRBJ2-1; unclear D gene. The CDR3 runs to 15 residues. V was cut by 5 bases and J by 9 bases, with 20 bases left in between. The germline V gene encodes CDR1 SGHAT and CDR2 FQNNGV. The CDR3 bases are TGTGCCAGCAGCCCCCGACGGAAGCAGCCGAGTGAGCAGTTCTTC. Its translation: CASSPRRKQPSEQFF.

The rearrangement links TRBV25-1 to TRBJ2-1, with 10 bases lining up with TRBD2. Germline trimming cut 6 bases from V and 6 bases from J; bases unmatched to any gene: 8. The CDR3 covers 15 residues. Germline CDR1 is MGHDK and CDR2 is SYGVNS. CDR3 coding DNA: TGTGCCAGCAGGAGTTCGGAGCGGGAGGGCAATGAGCAGTTCTTC. It is translated as CASRSSEREGNEQFF. The complete variable domain, with remaining parts taken from reference TRBV25-1 and TRBJ2-1, reads EADIYQTPRYLVIGTGKKITLECSQTMGHDKMYWYQQDPGMELHLIHYSYGVNSTEKGDLSSESTVSRIRTEHFPLTLESARPSHTSQYLCASRSSEREGNEQFFGPGTRLTVL.

This clonotype has a handful of counts. The chain carries TRBV18 and TRBJ2-7; 9 nucleotides align to TRBD2. The CDR3 runs to 13 residues. The trim removed 6 bases at V and 5 bases at J, leaving 5 bases unmatched. CDR1 is KGHSH, CDR2 LQKENI, per germline. The CDR3: CASSSGSPNEQYF. CDR3 bases: TGTGCCAGCTCTAGCGGGAGCCCCAACGAGCAGTACTTC.

This clonotype has a handful of counts. This chain uses TRBV12-3 or TRBV12-4 with TRBJ2-1; tentative D call: TRBD2 (7 bases). V lost 3 bases, J lost 2 bases, and 14 bases lay in between. CDR3 length: 16 amino acids. CDR3 DNA: TGTGCCAGCAGTTTCCCTGGGGGGGCGGCCTACAATGAGCAGTTCTTC. This codes for CASSFPGGAAYNEQFF.

The CDR3 DNA reads as TGTGCCAGCAGCGGGACAGGGGGCCGATCACCCCTCCACTTT. Translation: CASSGTGGRSPLHF. The gene calls are TRBV27 and TRBJ1-6; 12 bases map to TRBD1. This CDR3 is 14 amino acids long. Germline CDR1 is MNHEY and CDR2 is SMNVEV (reference sequence). Unmatched junction bases numbered 4, after V lost 6 bases and J lost 10 bases.

The V and J genes are TRBV20-1 and TRBJ1-2; unclear D gene. Germline CDR1 and CDR2: DFQATT and SNEGSKA (reference sequence). The CDR3 runs to 13 residues. V was clipped by 6 bases and J by 1 base, with 12 bases between them. The CDR3 protein is CSAPGSYNYGYTF. The DNA for the CDR3 is TGCAGTGCCCCCGGTAGTTATAACTATGGCTACACCTTC.